The entry that follows covers one TCR beta chain sequence. The antigen is not known. At one boundary the junction diverges from the germline segment, which might be a read error. The lymph nodes were axillary draining lymph nodes from breast cancer patients. The data are from a study of breast tumors, draining lymph nodes, adjacent tissues. General observations from the study: Data only fit, rather than demonstrated, lymph node origin of most tumor T cells. Luminal-like breast cancer showed significantly greater tumor-nontumor repertoire similarity than basal-like breast cancer did.

Each CDR3 protein is one row after TCRdb ran MiXCR on the multiplex PCR reads. Altogether approximately 130,000 distinct CDR3 sequences are present, 20% to 25% being singletons, with the ten largest covering just over 2.5%. The CDR3 has 14 residues. The germline gives CDR1 GTSNPN, CDR2 SVGIG (reference sequence). The sequence derives from a female donor with breast cancer. Some clones in this sample may be carry-over from other donors' samples. The sequenced sample was axillary lymph node tissue. The rearrangement uses TRBV30 and TRBJ2-3; weak D call: TRBD2 (6 bases). The CDR3 spells CGWSVWQGGDTQYF. DNA for the CDR3: TGTGGCTGGAGTGTGTGGCAGGGAGGCGATACGCAGTATTTT.